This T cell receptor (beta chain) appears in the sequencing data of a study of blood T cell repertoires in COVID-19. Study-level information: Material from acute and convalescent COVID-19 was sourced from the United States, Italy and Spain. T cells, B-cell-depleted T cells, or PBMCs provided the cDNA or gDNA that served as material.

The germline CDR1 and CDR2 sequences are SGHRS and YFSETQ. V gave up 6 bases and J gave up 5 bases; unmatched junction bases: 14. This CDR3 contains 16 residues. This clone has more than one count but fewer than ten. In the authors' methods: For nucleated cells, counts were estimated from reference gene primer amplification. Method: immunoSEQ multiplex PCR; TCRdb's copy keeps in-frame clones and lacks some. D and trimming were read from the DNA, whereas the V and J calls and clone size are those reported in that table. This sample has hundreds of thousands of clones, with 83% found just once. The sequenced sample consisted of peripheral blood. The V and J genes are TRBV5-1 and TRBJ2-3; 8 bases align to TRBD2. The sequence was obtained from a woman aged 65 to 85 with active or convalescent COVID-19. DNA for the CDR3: TGCGCCAGCACACCCTCGGCGGGAGGACTGGGAGATACGCAGTATTTT. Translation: CASTPSAGGLGDTQYF. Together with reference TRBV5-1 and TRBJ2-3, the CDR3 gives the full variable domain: KAGVTQTPRYLIKTRGQQVTLSCSPISGHRSVSWYQQTPGQGLQFLFEYFSETQRNKGNFPGRFSGRQFSNSRSEMNVSTLELGDSALYLCASTPSAGGLGDTQYFGPGTRLTVL.